This TCR beta chain was sequenced for a study of blood T cell repertoires in COVID-19. Study-level information: Material from acute and convalescent COVID-19 was sourced from the United States, Italy and Spain. T cells, B-cell-depleted T cells, or PBMCs supplied cDNA or gDNA.

Authors' analysis steps: For nucleated cells, counts were estimated from reference gene primer amplification. Clones were read by immunoSEQ multiplex PCR, and TCRdb kept only the in-frame ones, dropping some. V, J and clone size reflect that table, while D and trimming were determined from the DNA. The profile shows 240,000 or so clones, about 80% of them singletons. The origin of this receptor is a woman of 80 years or more with acute or convalescent COVID-19. Sequenced material: peripheral blood.

The CDR3 region has the DNA TGTGCCAGCAGTTACTCTGGGACTAGCGGCTACACCTTC. Its translation is CASSYSGTSGYTF. The chain has TRBV6-5 and TRBJ1-2, with a tentative D call TRBD1 (5 bases). The ends were cut back, 0 bases at V and 8 bases at J, with 10 bases in the middle. CDR1 is MNHEY, CDR2 SVGAGI, per germline. The CDR3 covers 13 residues.